This T cell receptor (beta chain) was captured by sequencing in a study of blood T cell repertoires in COVID-19 (TCRdb year 2020). Study-wide context: Collaborator samples came from the United States, Italy and Spain and covered acute and convalescent phases of COVID-19. The material from the prospective study consisted of cDNA or gDNA derived from T cells, B-cell-depleted T cells, or PBMCs. The dataset comprised deeply sampled blood TCRbeta repertoires from subjects exposed to, actively infected with, or recovered from COVID-19. The repertoires were released in a freely available public database intended as a resource for research on the immune response to SARS-CoV-2. Samples were obtained from the ongoing ImmuneRACE study (first 160 participants) and from over a thousand subjects provided by 6 global collaborators. Sample metadata almost always included a de-identified subject ID, COVID-19 status, age in years and sex. Where available, HLA class I and class II types were taken from metadata supplied by the sample provider and were not determined by assay-based typing.

About this clone itself: Its antigen is unknown. No much larger clone is present one base from it, and per-base qualities are unavailable.

The germline V end is reduced by 3 bases and the J end by 4 bases; junction bases left unmatched: 3. Including cysteine and phenylalanine, the CDR3 has 15 amino acids. Solely the CDR3 DNA is kept, with 45 bases framed from the first base. The germline V gene (reference sequence) supplies CDR1 SEHNR and CDR2 FQNEAQ. The paper's findings and limits, for the study overall: How much clinical and demographic metadata was included differed by source and by participant, and the metadata was provided uncurated.

The immunoSEQ Assay, a bias-controlled multiplex PCR, was used to amplify TCRbeta CDR3 regions from genomic DNA. On the authors' methods: Within the assay, amplification of reference gene primers was used to estimate how many nucleated cells each sample contained. To quantify the absolute abundance of each unique TCRbeta CDR3 rearrangement, sequence reads were collapsed and filtered. Productive Simpson clonality was computed per sample as the square root of Simpson's diversity index over productive rearrangements. This immuneACCESS table, as held by TCRdb, lists in-frame sequences with V and J called but not all clones. Of the missing ones, under half trace to an unresolved V gene in checked studies; the others have no known cause. That table is the source of V, J and clone size, and D and trimming were worked out from the DNA. In all, the sample holds about 220,000 clones, and more than 75% of those were seen once. The top ten hold over 4% of the sample.

At one collaborating source in Seattle, patients were enrolled during active infection and were followed longitudinally through the course of disease. The collaborating institutions used their own protocols to collect whole blood in K2EDTA tubes. For TCRbeta analysis, collaborator samples were shipped as frozen whole blood, as isolated PBMCs, or as DNA extracted from either sample type. The sequenced material came from peripheral blood. The origin of this receptor is a woman in her seventies with COVID-19, enrolled during active disease. The V and J genes are TRBV7-9 and TRBJ2-2, with 9 bases aligning to TRBD2. The nucleotides are TGTGCCAGCAGCTTCGGAGCGGGAGGCACCGGGGAGCTGTTTTTT. Protein translation: CASSFGAGGTGELFF.